The source of this T cell receptor (beta chain) is a study of beta chain features in type 1 diabetes. Every isolated RNA sample was fully reverse transcribed, so sequencing captured expressed TCRB transcripts. Generated by immunoSEQ multiplex PCR, the TCRdb table keeps only in-frame clones and is missing some. The sample carries about 400,000 clones, around 12% recorded once. Germline loops: CDR1 SGHDN, CDR2 FVKESK. V was shortened by 3 bases and J by 0 bases, with 6 bases between the two germline ends. CDR3 size: 14 residues. The source material was naive CD4+ T cells from blood. The receptor comes from a man between 18 and 35 years old in good health. The chain couples TRBV14 to TRBJ2-1; D gene uncertain. CDR3 amino acids: CASSHWSSYNEQFF. The CDR3 DNA sequence: TGTGCCAGCAGCCACTGGAGCTCCTACAATGAGCAGTTCTTC.